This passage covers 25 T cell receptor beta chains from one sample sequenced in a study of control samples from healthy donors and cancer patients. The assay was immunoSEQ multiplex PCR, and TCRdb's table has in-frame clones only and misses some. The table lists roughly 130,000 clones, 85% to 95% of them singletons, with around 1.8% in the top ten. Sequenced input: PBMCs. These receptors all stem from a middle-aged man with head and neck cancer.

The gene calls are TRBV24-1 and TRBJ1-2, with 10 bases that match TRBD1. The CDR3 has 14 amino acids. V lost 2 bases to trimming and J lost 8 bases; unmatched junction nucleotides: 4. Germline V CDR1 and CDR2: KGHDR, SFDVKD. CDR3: CATSDSGTGVGYTF. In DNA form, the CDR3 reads TGTGCCACCAGTGATTCCGGGACAGGGGTCGGCTACACCTTC.

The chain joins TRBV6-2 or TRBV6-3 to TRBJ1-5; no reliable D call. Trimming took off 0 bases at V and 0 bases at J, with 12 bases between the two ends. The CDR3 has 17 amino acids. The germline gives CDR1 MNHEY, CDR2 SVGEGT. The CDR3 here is CASSYSQRLHSNQPQHF. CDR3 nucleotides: TGTGCCAGCAGTTACTCCCAACGACTCCATAGCAATCAGCCCCAGCATTTT.

DNA of the CDR3: TGCGCCAGCAGCGCCGCGGGGTCCTCCTACAATGAGCAGTTCTTC. Residues: CASSAAGSSYNEQFF. The rearrangement uses TRBV5-1 and TRBJ2-1, with TRBD2 as a possible D gene (6 bases). Germline CDR1 reads SGHRS; CDR2 reads YFSETQ. This CDR3 has 15 amino acids. V lost 4 bases, J lost 0 bases, and 11 bases lay in between.

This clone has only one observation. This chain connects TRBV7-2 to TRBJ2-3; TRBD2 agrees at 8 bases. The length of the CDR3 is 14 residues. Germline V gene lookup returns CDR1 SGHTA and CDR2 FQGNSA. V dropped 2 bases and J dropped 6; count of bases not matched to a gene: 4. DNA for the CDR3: TGTGCCAGCAGCTTAACCCGGGGGGGCGATACGCAGTATTTT. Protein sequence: CASSLTRGGDTQYF.

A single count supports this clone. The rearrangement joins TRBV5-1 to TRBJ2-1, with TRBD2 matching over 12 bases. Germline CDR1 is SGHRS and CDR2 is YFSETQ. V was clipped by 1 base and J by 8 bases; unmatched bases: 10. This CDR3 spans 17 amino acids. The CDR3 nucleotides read TGCGCCAGCAGCTTGACTAGCGGGGGGCCGGGGGTCCATGAGCAGTTCTTC. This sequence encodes CASSLTSGGPGVHEQFF.

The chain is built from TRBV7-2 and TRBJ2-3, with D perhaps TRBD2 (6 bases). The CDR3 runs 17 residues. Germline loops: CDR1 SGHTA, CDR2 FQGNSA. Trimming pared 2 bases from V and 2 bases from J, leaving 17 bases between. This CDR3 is CASSLFPPGLDTDTQYF. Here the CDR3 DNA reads TGTGCCAGCAGCTTATTCCCCCCGGGACTCGACACAGATACGCAGTATTTT. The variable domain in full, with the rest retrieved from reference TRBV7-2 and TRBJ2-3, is GAGVSQSPSNKVTEKGKDVELRCDPISGHTALYWYRQSLGQGLEFLIYFQGNSAPDKSGLPSDRFSAERTGGSVSTLTIQRTQQEDSAVYLCASSLFPPGLDTDTQYFGPGTRLTVL.

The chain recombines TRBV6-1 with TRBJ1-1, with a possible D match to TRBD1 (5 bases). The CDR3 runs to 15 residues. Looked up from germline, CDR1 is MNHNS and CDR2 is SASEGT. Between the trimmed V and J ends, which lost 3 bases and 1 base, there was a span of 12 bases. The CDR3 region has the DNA TGTGCCAGCAGTGACCCTACAGGACCGAACACTGAAGCTTTCTTT. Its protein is CASSDPTGPNTEAFF.

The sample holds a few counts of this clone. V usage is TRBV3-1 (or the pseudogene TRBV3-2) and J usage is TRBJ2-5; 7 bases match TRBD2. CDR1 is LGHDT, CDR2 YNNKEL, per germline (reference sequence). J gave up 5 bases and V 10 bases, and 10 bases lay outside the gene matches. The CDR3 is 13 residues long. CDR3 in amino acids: CATGLPLSETQYF. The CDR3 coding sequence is TGTGCCACGGGACTACCCCTATCGGAGACCCAGTACTTC.

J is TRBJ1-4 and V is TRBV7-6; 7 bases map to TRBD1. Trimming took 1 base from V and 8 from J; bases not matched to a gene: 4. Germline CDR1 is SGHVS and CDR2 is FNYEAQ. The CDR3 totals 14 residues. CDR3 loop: CASSLVAGGEKLFF. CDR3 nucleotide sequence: TGTGCCAGCAGCTTAGTGGCAGGGGGAGAAAAACTGTTTTTT.

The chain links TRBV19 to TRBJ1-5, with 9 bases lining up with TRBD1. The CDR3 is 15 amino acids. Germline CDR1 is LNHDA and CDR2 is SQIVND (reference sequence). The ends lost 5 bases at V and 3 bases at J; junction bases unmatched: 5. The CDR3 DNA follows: TGTGCCAGTAGTTGGGACAGGGCCAACAATCAGCCCCAGCATTTT. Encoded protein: CASSWDRANNQPQHF.

In DNA form, the CDR3 reads TGTGCCAGTAAGGGCGGGGGGGCCTTAGCAGATACGCAGTATTTT. Its protein product is CASKGGGALADTQYF. This chain uses TRBV19 with TRBJ2-3, with 9 bases aligning to TRBD2. Per germline, CDR1 LNHDA and CDR2 SQIVND (reference sequence). After removal of 7 bases from V and 4 bases from J, the junction contained 9 bases not matched to a gene. CDR3 length: 15 residues.

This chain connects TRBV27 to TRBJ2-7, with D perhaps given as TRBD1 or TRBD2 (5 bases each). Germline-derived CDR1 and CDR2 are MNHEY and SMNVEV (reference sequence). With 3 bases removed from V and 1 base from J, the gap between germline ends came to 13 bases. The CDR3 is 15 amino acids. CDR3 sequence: CASSFGAGRSYEQYF. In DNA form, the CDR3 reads TGTGCCAGCAGTTTCGGGGCGGGCAGGTCCTACGAGCAGTACTTC.

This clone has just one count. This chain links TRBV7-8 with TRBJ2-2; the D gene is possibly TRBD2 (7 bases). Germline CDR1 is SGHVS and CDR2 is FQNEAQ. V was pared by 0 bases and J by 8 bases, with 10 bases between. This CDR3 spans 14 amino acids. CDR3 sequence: CASSLAGGPGELFF. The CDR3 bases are TGTGCCAGCAGCTTAGCGGGGGGGCCGGGGGAGCTGTTTTTT.

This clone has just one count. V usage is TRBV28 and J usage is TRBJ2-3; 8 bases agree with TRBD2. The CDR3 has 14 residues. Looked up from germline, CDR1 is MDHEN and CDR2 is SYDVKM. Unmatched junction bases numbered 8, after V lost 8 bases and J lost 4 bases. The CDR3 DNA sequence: TGTGCCAGCCCGCCGGGACTAGTCTCAGATACGCAGTATTTT. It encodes CASPPGLVSDTQYF.

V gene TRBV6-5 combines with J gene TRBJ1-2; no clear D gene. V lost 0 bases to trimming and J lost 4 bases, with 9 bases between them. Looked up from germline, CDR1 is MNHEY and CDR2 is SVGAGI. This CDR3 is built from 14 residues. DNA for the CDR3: TGTGCCAGCAGTTACTCCGGACGGAGCTATGGCTACACCTTC. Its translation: CASSYSGRSYGYTF.

The CDR3 reads CATSEGLGVGSQETQYF. In DNA, the CDR3 is TGTGCCACCAGTGAGGGACTAGGGGTGGGGTCCCAAGAGACCCAGTACTTC. J is TRBJ2-5 and V is TRBV24-1; 8 bases fit TRBD2. Germline V CDR1 and CDR2: KGHDR, SFDVKD. The CDR3 runs to 17 residues. V was pared by 4 bases and J by 1 base, with 10 bases of the junction left unmatched.

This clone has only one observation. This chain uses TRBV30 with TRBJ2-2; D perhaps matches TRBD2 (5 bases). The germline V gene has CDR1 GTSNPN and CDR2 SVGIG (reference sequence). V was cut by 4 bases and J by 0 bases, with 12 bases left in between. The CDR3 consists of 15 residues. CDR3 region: CAWKTGNTNTGELFF. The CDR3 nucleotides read TGTGCCTGGAAAACGGGGAATACGAACACCGGGGAGCTGTTTTTT. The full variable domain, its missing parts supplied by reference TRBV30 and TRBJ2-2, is SQTIHQWPATLVQPVGSPLSLECTVEGTSNPNLYWYRQAAGRGLQLLFYSVGIGQISSEVPQNLSASRPQDRQFILSSKKLLLSDSGFYLCAWKTGNTNTGELFFGEGSRLTVL.

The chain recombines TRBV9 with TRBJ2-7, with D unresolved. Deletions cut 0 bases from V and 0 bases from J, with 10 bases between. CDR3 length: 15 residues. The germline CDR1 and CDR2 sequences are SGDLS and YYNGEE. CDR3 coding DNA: TGTGCCAGCAGCGTAGGTCCAGATGACTCCTACGAGCAGTACTTC. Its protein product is CASSVGPDDSYEQYF.

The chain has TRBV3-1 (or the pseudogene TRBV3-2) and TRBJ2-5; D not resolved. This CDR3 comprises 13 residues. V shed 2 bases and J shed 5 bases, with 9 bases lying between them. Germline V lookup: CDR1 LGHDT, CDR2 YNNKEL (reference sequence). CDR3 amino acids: CASSQNPGETQYF. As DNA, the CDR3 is TGTGCCAGCAGCCAAAACCCCGGGGAGACCCAGTACTTC.

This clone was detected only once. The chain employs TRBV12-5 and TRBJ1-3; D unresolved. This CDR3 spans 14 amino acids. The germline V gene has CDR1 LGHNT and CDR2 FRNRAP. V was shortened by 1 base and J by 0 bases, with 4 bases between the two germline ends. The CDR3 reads CASGLEFSGNTIYF. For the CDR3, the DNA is TGTGCTAGTGGTTTGGAGTTCTCTGGAAACACCATATATTTT.

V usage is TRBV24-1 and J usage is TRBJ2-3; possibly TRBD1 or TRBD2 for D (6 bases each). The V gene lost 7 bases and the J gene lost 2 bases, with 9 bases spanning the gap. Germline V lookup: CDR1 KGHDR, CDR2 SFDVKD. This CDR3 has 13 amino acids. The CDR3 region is CATSGGPTDTQYF. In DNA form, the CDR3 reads TGTGCCACCAGCGGGGGCCCCACAGATACGCAGTATTTT.

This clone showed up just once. The CDR3 coding sequence is TGTGCCAGCAGCCCGACAGGGAGTGAGACCCAGTACTTC. Translated: CASSPTGSETQYF. This chain links TRBV7-9 with TRBJ2-5; 7 bases are a match to TRBD1. This CDR3 region has 13 residues. Germline CDR1 is SEHNR and CDR2 is FQNEAQ (reference sequence). With V trimmed by 5 bases and J by 5 bases, 5 bases remained unmatched.

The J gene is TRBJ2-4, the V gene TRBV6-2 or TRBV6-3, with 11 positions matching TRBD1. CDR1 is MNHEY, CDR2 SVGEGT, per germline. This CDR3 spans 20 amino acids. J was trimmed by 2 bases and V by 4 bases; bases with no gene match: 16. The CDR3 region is CASSSSRTGGGSVSKNIQYF. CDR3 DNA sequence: TGTGCCAGCAGTTCTTCCCGGACAGGGGGCGGGTCTGTGTCCAAAAACATTCAGTACTTC.

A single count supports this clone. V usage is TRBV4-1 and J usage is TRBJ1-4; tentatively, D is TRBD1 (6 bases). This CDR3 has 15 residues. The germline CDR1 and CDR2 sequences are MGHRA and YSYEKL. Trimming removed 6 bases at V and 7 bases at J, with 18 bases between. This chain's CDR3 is CASRRVTGSGEKLFF. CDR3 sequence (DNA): TGCGCCAGCAGACGAGTTACAGGGTCTGGTGAAAAACTGTTTTTT.

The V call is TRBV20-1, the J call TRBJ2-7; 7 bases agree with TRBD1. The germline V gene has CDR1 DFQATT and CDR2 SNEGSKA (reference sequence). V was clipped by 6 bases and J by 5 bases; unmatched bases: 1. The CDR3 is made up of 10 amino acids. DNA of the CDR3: TGCAGTGCCACAGGGGACGAGCAGTACTTC. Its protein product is CSATGDEQYF.